This TCR beta chain came from a study of cytomegalovirus exposure and HLA in healthy donors. Study-wide results and caveats: A later analysis appeared to link common viral pathogens to several of the most significant clusters.

Researchers ran the PCR with 60 Vbeta and 13 Jbeta primers. In the study's own analysis: In a later analysis, roughly 86 million unique TCR beta chains included roughly 11 million shared by two or more donors. The method was immunoSEQ multiplex PCR; TCRdb's version includes in-frame clones alone and lacks a portion of them. V and J calls and clone size are those listed in that table; D and trimming were worked out from the DNA. The profile shows 100,000 to 150,000 clones, around 73% of them singletons. The CDR3 covers 15 residues. The germline V gene has CDR1 SGHAT and CDR2 FQNNGV. V was cut by 2 bases and J by 4 bases, with 12 bases left in between. To note about this clone: Antigen unknown.

Unrecorded immune exposures were likely, despite nominal health at sampling. The rearrangement joins TRBV11-2 to TRBJ2-1; D uncertain. The clonotype originates from a female donor in good health and CMV-seronegative. Sequenced input: PBMCs. DNA of the CDR3: TGTGCCAGCAGCTTAACCGTCAGGAAGTACAATGAGCAGTTCTTC. This encodes CASSLTVRKYNEQFF.